This entry describes one T cell receptor (beta chain). This entry is derived from a study of neurological immune-mediated disorders. V was pared by 4 bases and J by 4 bases, with 8 bases between. This CDR3 is built from 12 residues. The germline CDR1 and CDR2 sequences are SGHAT and FQDESV (reference sequence). TCRdb re-derived calls from the 5' RACE reads in MiXCR, one entry per CDR3 protein. The repertoire holds 60,000 to 85,000 distinct CDR3 sequences, with about 5% as singletons. V is TRBV11-1 and J is TRBJ2-7; the D is unclear. This TCR derives from a woman in her 30s with multiple sclerosis. Sequenced sample: PBMCs. CDR3 region: CASSYPTYEQYF. CDR3 DNA sequence: TGTGCCAGCAGCTATCCTACTTACGAGCAGTACTTC.